The TCR beta chain under discussion was sequenced for a study of metastatic and nonmetastatic thyroid tumors. Study information: Repertoires were compared across blood and tumor or nodule tissue from malignant and benign thyroid patients.

Patients had received no treatment of any kind before thyroid surgery. The CDR3 runs to 14 residues. The trim removed 5 bases at V and 8 bases at J, leaving 8 bases unmatched. Looked up from germline, CDR1 is KGHSH and CDR2 is LQKENI. TCRdb redid the clone calls on the PCR reads using MiXCR. The table has 24,000 or so clones, approximately 20% seen once. This clone was counted at least ten times. The chain links TRBV18 to TRBJ1-4; 7 positions agree with TRBD1. Sequenced sample: blood. This clonotype was sampled from a female donor with papillary thyroid cancer or a benign thyroid nodule (not recorded which). Some clones in this sample may be carry-over from other donors' samples. This chain's CDR3 is CASSSQGESEKLFF. The CDR3, as DNA: TGTGCCAGCTCATCTCAGGGGGAGAGCGAAAAACTGTTTTTT.